This T cell receptor (beta chain) was sequenced for a study of identical twins (dated by TCRdb to the mid-2010s). With respect to the entire study: The study deep-sequenced TCR alpha and beta repertoires from monozygotic twins, unrelated adults of various ages and cord blood to test whether fetal clonotypes persist. To rule out contamination, the twin experiments were replicated at different times with different library preparation protocols. General conclusions and limits of the study: In beta out-of-frame sequences, excess twin sharing was weaker, because having fewer shared sequences lowered the signal-to-noise ratio. Recombination models systematically underestimated out-of-frame TCR alpha sharing in monozygotic twins but agreed with sharing between unrelated individuals. Compared with coincidental sharing between unrelated individuals, an excess of low generation-probability sequences was observed among out-of-frame TCR alpha sequences shared between twins. Fewer insertions were carried by abundant cord blood beta clonotypes, a similar but weaker trend appeared in young adult naive repertoires, and no such trend appeared in memory repertoires. Zero-insertion analyses could be partly confounded by invariant T cells such as MAIT and iNKT, though diverse VJ usage argued against such confounding for most clonotypes. Because the same donors could not be followed over many years, conclusions were based on cross-sectional statistical analysis.

This clonotype was observed a few times. Its antigen is currently not known. The input lacks base qualities; no much larger clone sits a single base away. CDR1 LGHDT and CDR2 YNNKEL were looked up in the germline V gene (reference sequence). The trim is 2 bases for V and 2 bases for J, with a gap of 11 bases between the germline ends. The CDR3 starts with the cysteine, ends with the phenylalanine, and has 15 residues. The entry retains the CDR3 DNA only, 45 bases that are in frame from base 1. All donors were healthy Caucasians. Three unrelated non-twin adults were additionally sequenced: a male aged 18 to 30, a male aged 50 to 60 and a female aged 50 to 60. Miltenyi CD45RO+ enrichment and human naive T-cell isolation kits were used to isolate memory (CD45RO+) and naive T cells from PBMC. Receptor libraries were prepared by 5' RACE. The sequencer listed for this sample is Illumina HiSeq 2000. Template switching introduced a universal primer binding site; the final cDNA contained a unique molecular identifier, enabling accurate counting of TCR cDNA molecules. Specific primers in the conserved constant-segment region were used to synthesize first-strand cDNA for the TCR alpha and beta chains. To control for contamination, every cDNA library was double barcoded, receiving both a SMART-Mk sample barcode and Illumina barcodes. Two successive PCR steps introduced TruSeq adapter sequences along with Illumina sample barcodes. TCR alpha and beta cDNA libraries were sequenced on the Illumina HiSeq platform with custom primers. Concerning the study's data processing: Unique molecular identifiers were extracted from raw reads with MiGEC, and CDR3 positions were determined with MiXCR. For each individual, recombination models were inferred using an EM algorithm with the repgenHMM and IGoR tools. The tcR package in R was used for shared clonotype analysis, with sharing normalized by the product of cloneset sizes. To study raw recombination free of thymic and clonal selection effects, out-of-frame nonproductive sequences were analyzed. TCRdb redid the processing of the public reads, applying fastp at Q25 and MiXCR, and retained in-frame beta chains. Each entry is one CDR3 protein sequence, shown with its most common DNA and genes. TCRdb, not the authors, supplied the V and J calls. Within this sample are hundreds of thousands of distinct CDR3 sequences, with approximately 6.1% of them counted one time only. The biggest ten clones account for approximately 2% of the sample.

The rearrangement joined TRBV3-1 to TRBJ2-3; D gene: possibly TRBD2, on 6 matching bases. This receptor was obtained from a man aged 18-30 years in good health. Sequencing was carried out using naive T cells sorted from blood. According to the study, the label for this sample's cell subset or site signals: cells isolated with a human naive T-cell isolation kit. The nucleotide sequence reads TGTGCCAGCAGCCAATCGGGAGCCCCCACAGATACGCAGTATTTT. It encodes CASSQSGAPTDTQYF.